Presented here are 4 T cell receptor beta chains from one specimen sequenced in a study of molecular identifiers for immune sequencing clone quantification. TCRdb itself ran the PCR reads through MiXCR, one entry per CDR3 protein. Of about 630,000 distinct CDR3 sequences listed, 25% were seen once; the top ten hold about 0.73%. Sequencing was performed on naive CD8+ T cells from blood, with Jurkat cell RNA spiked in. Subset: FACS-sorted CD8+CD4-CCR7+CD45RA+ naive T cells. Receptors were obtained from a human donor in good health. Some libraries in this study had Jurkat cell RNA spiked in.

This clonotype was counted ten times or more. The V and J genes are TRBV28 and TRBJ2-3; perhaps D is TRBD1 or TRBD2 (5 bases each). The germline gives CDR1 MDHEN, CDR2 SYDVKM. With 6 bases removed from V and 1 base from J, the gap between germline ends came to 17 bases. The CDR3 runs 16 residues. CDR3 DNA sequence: TGTGCCAGCAGCTTCGACGGGACCCCTGGCACAGATACGCAGTATTTT. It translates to CASSFDGTPGTDTQYF.

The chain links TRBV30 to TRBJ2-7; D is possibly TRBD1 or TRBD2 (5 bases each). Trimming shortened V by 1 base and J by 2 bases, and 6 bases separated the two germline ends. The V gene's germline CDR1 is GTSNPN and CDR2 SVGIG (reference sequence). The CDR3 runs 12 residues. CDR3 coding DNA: TGTGCCTGGAGTGGGGGGACCTACGAGCAGTACTTC. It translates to CAWSGGTYEQYF.

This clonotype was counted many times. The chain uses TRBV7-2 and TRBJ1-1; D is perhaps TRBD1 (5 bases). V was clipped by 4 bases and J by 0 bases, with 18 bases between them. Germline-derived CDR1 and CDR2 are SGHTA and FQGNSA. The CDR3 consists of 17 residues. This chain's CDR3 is CASSSGGMASLNTEAFF. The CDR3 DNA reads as TGTGCCAGCAGCTCCGGGGGGATGGCATCGCTGAACACTGAAGCTTTCTTT.

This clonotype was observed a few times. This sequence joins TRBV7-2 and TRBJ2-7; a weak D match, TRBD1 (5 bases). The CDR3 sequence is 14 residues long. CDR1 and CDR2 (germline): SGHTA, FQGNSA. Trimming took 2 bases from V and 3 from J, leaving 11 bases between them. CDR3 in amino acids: CASSLLAGYYEQYF. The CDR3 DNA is TGTGCCAGCAGCTTACTCGCAGGGTACTACGAGCAGTACTTC.